These 32 T cell receptor beta chains share one sample of origin, sequenced in a study of identical twins. From the 5' RACE reads, TCRdb called clonotypes with MiXCR, one entry per CDR3 protein. The sample lists 350,000 or so distinct CDR3 sequences, roughly 12% seen once, with around 7.8% in the top ten. The same data also contributed to another study, on yellow fever vaccine responses in identical twins.

The source material was CD8+ T cells sorted from blood. The receptors were gathered from a woman in her late teens or twenties in good health.

The J gene is TRBJ1-1, the V gene TRBV6-6, with unresolved D. The length of the CDR3 is 13 residues. The V gene's germline CDR1 is MNHNY and CDR2 SVGAGI (reference sequence). V was shortened by 4 bases and J by 6 bases, with 12 bases between the two germline ends. CDR3 protein: CASSSQPKPEAFF. The DNA of the CDR3 is TGTGCCAGCAGTTCACAACCCAAGCCTGAAGCTTTCTTT.

This clonotype appeared many times. The chain joins TRBV7-9 to TRBJ2-3; 8 nucleotides agree with TRBD2. This CDR3 spans 14 amino acids. The germline V gene has CDR1 SEHNR and CDR2 FQNEAQ (reference sequence). The V and J ends lost 4 bases and 3 bases, in that order; junction bases with no gene match: 3. The CDR3 spells CASSSGTRTDTQYF. In nucleotides, the CDR3 is TGTGCCAGCAGCTCCGGGACTAGAACAGATACGCAGTATTTT.

This clonotype was seen only a few times. The chain has TRBV7-9 and TRBJ2-7; D gene unclear. Looked up from germline, CDR1 is SEHNR and CDR2 is FQNEAQ (reference sequence). The CDR3 length is 17 residues. V lost 5 bases and J 4 bases, leaving 24 bases between the germline ends. The CDR3 coding sequence is TGTGCCAGCAGCCCCCCCCAAATGTGGCGTAATATATACGAGCAGTACTTC. This sequence encodes CASSPPQMWRNIYEQYF.

CDR3: CAISEGQEQETQYF. In nucleotides, the CDR3 is TGTGCCATCAGTGAGGGACAGGAACAAGAGACCCAGTACTTC. The chain couples TRBV10-3 to TRBJ2-5; 7 positions match TRBD1. Losses at the gene ends were 2 bases for V and 2 bases for J; bases not matched to a gene: 2. Germline CDR1 reads ENHRY; CDR2 reads SYGVKD. The CDR3 sequence is 14 residues long.

This clonotype was counted ten times or more. J is TRBJ1-2 and V is TRBV20-1, with unresolved D. The CDR3 spans 8 residues. Germline V gene lookup returns CDR1 DFQATT and CDR2 SNEGSKA (reference sequence). The CDR3 DNA follows: TGCAGCCTGGGCGGCTACACCTTC. This gives the protein CSLGGYTF.

V usage is TRBV10-1 and J usage is TRBJ2-4; D perhaps matches TRBD2 (5 bases). CDR1 and CDR2 from the germline V gene are WNHNN and SYGVQD (reference sequence). V was cut by 0 bases and J by 8 bases, with 11 bases left in between. The CDR3 totals 14 residues. CDR3 sequence reads: CASSESSRRDIQYF. For the CDR3, the DNA is TGCGCCAGCAGTGAGTCGTCCAGGCGGGACATTCAGTACTTC.

There are many counts of this clonotype. The V gene is TRBV20-1, the J gene TRBJ2-2; maybe TRBD2 (5 bases). CDR1 DFQATT and CDR2 SNEGSKA come from the germline V gene (reference sequence). The CDR3 is made up of 13 amino acids. V was shortened by 7 bases and J by 0 bases, with 9 bases between the two germline ends. The CDR3 bases are TGCAGTGGGCTAGCCGCGAACACCGGGGAGCTGTTTTTT. Protein: CSGLAANTGELFF.

V is TRBV4-1 and J is TRBJ2-2; TRBD1 aligns across 10 bases. V lost 1 base and J lost 4; bases outside the gene matches: 6. Germline assignment: CDR1 MGHRA and CDR2 YSYEKL. The length of the CDR3 is 17 residues. In DNA form, the CDR3 reads TGCGCCAGCAGCCAAGGAGGGACAGGGGTTGGCACCGGGGAGCTGTTTTTT. Translated, it gives CASSQGGTGVGTGELFF.

Ten or more counts support this clonotype. The rearrangement uses TRBV28 and TRBJ2-7, with no clear D. The CDR3 runs 13 residues. The germline V and J ends were trimmed by 3 bases and 2 bases, with 8 bases remaining between them. Germline CDR1 and CDR2: MDHEN and SYDVKM. The CDR3 reads CASSLTDTYEQYF. The DNA of the CDR3 is TGTGCCAGCAGTTTGACCGATACCTACGAGCAGTACTTC.

This rearrangement joins TRBV5-6 to TRBJ2-7; TRBD1 matches 9 bases. The CDR3 is made up of 16 amino acids. Per the germline V gene, CDR1 is SGHDT and CDR2 is YYEEEE. J was trimmed by 2 bases and V by 0 bases; bases with no gene match: 6. The CDR3 DNA is TGTGCCAGCAGCTTGGAGGGGACAGGGAGTACCTACGAGCAGTACTTC. This codes for CASSLEGTGSTYEQYF. Complete variable domain (other parts from reference TRBV5-6 and TRBJ2-7): DAGVTQSPTHLIKTRGQQVTLRCSPKSGHDTVSWYQQALGQGPQFIFQYYEEEERQRGNFPDRFSGHQFPNYSSELNVNALLLGDSALYLCASSLEGTGSTYEQYFGPGTRLTVT.

The V and J genes are TRBV12-3 or TRBV12-4 and TRBJ2-4; D is undetermined. V was shortened by 2 bases and J by 9 bases, with 2 bases between the two germline ends. The length of the CDR3 is 10 residues. The chain's CDR3 is CASSLFIQYF. CDR3 in DNA: TGTGCCAGCAGTTTATTCATTCAGTACTTC.

As to this clonotype: Lacking the conserved final phenylalanine or tryptophan, this CDR3 likely reflects a read error. CDR3 residues: CSVGRVYTEAFS. In DNA form, the CDR3 reads TGCAGCGTTGGCAGGGTATACACTGAAGCTTTCTCT. The chain combines TRBV29-1 with TRBJ1-1; a weak D match, TRBD1 (5 bases). This CDR3 region has 12 residues. Trimming removed 4 bases at V and 3 bases at J, with 9 bases between. Germline assignment: CDR1 SQVTM and CDR2 ANQGSEA.

In its sample, this clonotype was seen a few times. The J gene is TRBJ2-7, the V gene TRBV28; possibly TRBD1 for D (6 bases). The CDR3 contains 14 residues. CDR1 and CDR2 (germline): MDHEN, SYDVKM. V was clipped by 1 base and J by 4 bases, with 11 bases between them. CDR3 coding DNA: TGTGCCAGCAGTTTATCGGGGACATATTACGAGCAGTACTTC. Translating it yields CASSLSGTYYEQYF.

A few counts support this clonotype. The rearrangement joins TRBV7-9 to TRBJ2-7; a possible D gene is TRBD1 (6 bases). CDR3 length equals 14 residues. Germline V gene data show CDR1 as SEHNR and CDR2 as FQNEAQ (reference sequence). Trimming took 4 bases from V and 7 from J, leaving 17 bases between them. The CDR3 region is CASSSKQGLGEQYF. CDR3 coding DNA: TGTGCCAGCAGCTCAAAACAGGGCCTAGGGGAGCAGTACTTC.

For the CDR3, the DNA is TGTGCCAGCGCACGCCCGACAGGGCTGGCTGAAGCTTTCTTT. This sequence encodes CASARPTGLAEAFF. The V and J genes are TRBV2 and TRBJ1-1; 7 nucleotides match TRBD1. The junction had 12 bases not matched to a gene; V was cut back by 8 bases and J by 6 bases. The CDR3 is made up of 14 amino acids. Germline CDR1 reads SNHLY; CDR2 reads FYNNEI.

This rearrangement joins TRBV20-1 to TRBJ2-1; TRBD2 matches at 10 bases. V trimming: 5 bases; J trimming: 5 bases; junction bases outside the gene matches: 9. Germline V CDR1 and CDR2: DFQATT, SNEGSKA (reference sequence). This CDR3 has 15 amino acids. CDR3 loop: CSADPLAGVDNEQFF. CDR3 sequence (DNA): TGCAGTGCTGATCCTCTAGCGGGAGTAGACAATGAGCAGTTCTTC.

J is TRBJ2-7 and V is TRBV3-1; the D gene is possibly TRBD2 (5 bases). The length of the CDR3 is 14 residues. Germline V CDR1 and CDR2: LGHDT, YNNKEL (reference sequence). The V end was cut by 0 bases, the J end by 2 bases, with 8 bases between. The CDR3 region has the DNA TGTGCCAGCAGCCAAGAAGGAGGCCCCTACGAGCAGTACTTC. Protein: CASSQEGGPYEQYF.

This clonotype was detected only a few times. The chain combines TRBV5-1 with TRBJ2-1; the D is unclear. This CDR3 has 13 amino acids. V was shortened by 5 bases and J by 4 bases, with 10 bases between the two germline ends. Germline V gene data show CDR1 as SGHRS and CDR2 as YFSETQ. CDR3 nucleotide sequence: TGCGCCAGCAGTCCCGACCGGTACAATGAGCAGTTCTTC. The encoded protein is CASSPDRYNEQFF. Based on the CDR3 plus reference TRBV5-1 and TRBJ2-1, the full variable domain is KAGVTQTPRYLIKTRGQQVTLSCSPISGHRSVSWYQQTPGQGLQFLFEYFSETQRNKGNFPGRFSGRQFSNSRSEMNVSTLELGDSALYLCASSPDRYNEQFFGPGTRLTVL.

The table lists this clonotype with a few counts. The chain uses TRBV2 and TRBJ2-1; TRBD2 matches at 12 bases. The CDR3 spans 12 residues. Per the germline V gene, CDR1 is SNHLY and CDR2 is FYNNEI. Trimming cost V 10 bases and J 12 bases; bases outside gene matches: 7. The CDR3 reads CATITTSGRQFF. In nucleotides, the CDR3 is TGTGCCACCATTACGACTAGCGGGAGGCAGTTCTTC.

This clonotype has a count of ten or more. This chain uses TRBV12-3 or TRBV12-4 with TRBJ2-5; 7 bases are a match to TRBD2. The CDR3 loop spans 13 amino acids. The V segment lost 4 bases and the J segment 1 base; nucleotides outside the gene matches: 0. DNA for the CDR3: TGTGCCAGCAGTTCTAGCGGCCAAGAGACCCAGTACTTC. Translation: CASSSSGQETQYF.

This clonotype was counted between two and nine times. The V call is TRBV7-9, the J call TRBJ2-5; the match to TRBD2 covers 8 bases. After removal of 0 bases from V and 9 bases from J, the junction contained 12 bases not matched to a gene. This CDR3 region has 16 residues. The germline CDR1 and CDR2 sequences are SEHNR and FQNEAQ (reference sequence). The DNA of the CDR3 is TGTGCCAGCAGCTTAGCGGTAGCGGGGACCGATCTGGCCCAGTACTTC. This translates into CASSLAVAGTDLAQYF.

A few counts support this clonotype. The V gene is TRBV12-5, the J gene TRBJ2-1; 9 bases are shared with TRBD2. The trim removed 2 bases at V and 2 bases at J, leaving 1 base unmatched. This CDR3 is 15 amino acids long. Germline CDR1 LGHNT, CDR2 FRNRAP. The CDR3 coding sequence is TGTGCTAGTGGTTTGTGGACTAGCGCCTACAATGAGCAGTTCTTC. Amino acid sequence: CASGLWTSAYNEQFF.

This clonotype was observed many times. J is TRBJ1-5 and V is TRBV7-8; possibly TRBD1 for D (5 bases). There are 13 residues in the CDR3. Trimming pared 2 bases from V and 4 bases from J, leaving 6 bases between. Per germline, CDR1 SGHVS and CDR2 FQNEAQ. CDR3 region: CASSLQGNQPQHF. In nucleotides, the CDR3 is TGTGCCAGCAGCTTACAGGGAAATCAGCCCCAGCATTTT.

This clonotype showed up just a few times. V usage is TRBV7-8 and J usage is TRBJ2-1, with D unclear. The germline V gene encodes CDR1 SGHVS and CDR2 FQNEAQ. Between the trimmed V and J ends, which lost 5 bases and 7 bases, there was a span of 18 bases. The CDR3 runs to 15 residues. The CDR3 nucleotides read TGTGCCAGCAGCCAGGCACTCGACGATGGGAATGAGCAGTTCTTC. Amino acids: CASSQALDDGNEQFF.

This clonotype was counted between two and nine times. The J gene is TRBJ2-5, the V gene TRBV10-2; 14 nucleotides line up with TRBD2. The junction had 2 bases not matched to a gene; V was cut back by 8 bases and J by 3 bases. The CDR3 covers 14 residues. The germline gives CDR1 WSHSY, CDR2 SAAADI. The CDR3 coding sequence is TGCGCCAGCGCGACTAGCGGGGGGGAAGAGACCCAGTACTTC. It specifies CASATSGGEETQYF.

The chain uses TRBV6-1 and TRBJ1-5; 9 bases are a match to TRBD1. The CDR3 runs 15 residues. V lost 4 bases and J lost 2; bases outside the gene matches: 3. From germline, CDR1 is MNHNS and CDR2 SASEGT. The CDR3 loop is CASSGTGEGNQPQHF. CDR3 bases: TGTGCCAGCAGTGGGACAGGGGAGGGCAATCAGCCCCAGCATTTT.

This clonotype was seen a handful of times. The genes are TRBV28 and TRBJ2-7, with D possibly TRBD1 on 6 matching bases. The CDR3 consists of 13 residues. V was pared by 3 bases and J by 2 bases, with 8 bases between. Per the germline V gene, CDR1 is MDHEN and CDR2 is SYDVKM. The CDR3 loop reads CASSLAGAYEQYV. The CDR3 bases are TGTGCCAGCAGTTTGGCAGGGGCCTACGAGCAGTACGTC.

This clonotype was counted ten times or more. The chain carries TRBV27 and TRBJ1-6; D is ambiguous. This CDR3 is built from 13 residues. CDR1 and CDR2 from the germline V gene are MNHEY and SMNVEV (reference sequence). V lost 3 bases and J 3 bases, leaving 3 bases between the germline ends. The CDR3 bases are TGTGCCAGCAGTTTCCGCTATAATTCACCCCTCCACTTT. This gives the protein CASSFRYNSPLHF.

This clonotype was seen only a few times. The chain is built from TRBV9 and TRBJ2-6, with D perhaps matching TRBD1 or TRBD2 (6 bases each). Germline lookup yields CDR1 SGDLS and CDR2 YYNGEE. CDR3 size: 17 residues. V was trimmed by 3 bases and J by 0 bases, leaving 13 bases between them. The CDR3 region has the DNA TGTGCCAGCAGCGGGCGGGACACTTCCTCTGGGGCCAACGTCCTGACTTTC. It translates to CASSGRDTSSGANVLTF.

The rearrangement joins TRBV28 to TRBJ2-1; TRBD2 matches 12 bases. The CDR3 runs 17 residues. The germline CDR1 and CDR2 sequences are MDHEN and SYDVKM. Losses at the gene ends were 6 bases for V and 1 base for J; bases not matched to a gene: 7. This CDR3 is CASRPGLAGRSYNEQFF. In nucleotides, the CDR3 is TGTGCCAGCAGACCTGGACTAGCGGGAAGGTCCTACAATGAGCAGTTCTTC.

The table lists this clonotype with many counts. CDR3 sequence: CASSSNSGRESYEQYF. Here the CDR3 DNA reads TGTGCCAGCAGTTCAAATAGCGGGAGGGAGTCCTACGAGCAGTACTTC. The chain is built from TRBV12-3 or TRBV12-4 and TRBJ2-7, with 11 bases lining up with TRBD2. This CDR3 is 16 amino acids long. Trimming at V came to 4 bases and at J to 1 base, leaving 6 bases not matched to a gene.

This clonotype was picked up a small number of times. The chain has TRBV29-1 and TRBJ2-1, with 8 bases aligning to TRBD2. Trimming at V came to 6 bases and at J to 1 base, leaving 11 bases not matched to a gene. Germline CDR1 SQVTM, CDR2 ANQGSEA. The CDR3 totals 16 residues. This CDR3 reads CSVPQSGSGSYNEQFF. CDR3 in DNA: TGCAGCGTGCCCCAGAGCGGGAGTGGGTCCTACAATGAGCAGTTCTTC.